Listed below are T cell receptor beta chains from one sample, sequenced in a study of graft-versus-host responses after intestinal transplantation. Antigens of these TCRs are unknown. The assay was immunoSEQ multiplex PCR, and TCRdb's table has in-frame clones only and misses some. The sample lists roughly 99,000 clones; around 90% were seen once. The material was unstimulated CD4+ T cells sorted from spleen or lymph node cells, obtained before transplant. The receptors were sampled from a human donor who was the organ donor for an intestinal transplant. Both conserved end residues are part of each CDR3. A D gene is named only where the DNA matches it firmly. The size entry is marked missing in some rows and otherwise reads once, few, many or a size class.

J: TRBJ2-7; size: NA; D: NA; V: TRBV6-1; DNA: TGTGCCAGCAGTGAAGGATCGGGGACTCCCTACGAGCAGTACTTC; CDR3: CASSEGSGTPYEQYF
J: TRBJ2-5; size: NA; D: TRBD2; V: TRBV6-4; DNA: TGTGCCAGCAGTGGTCTAGCGGGAGGGCCACAGACCCAGTACTTC; CDR3: CASSGLAGGPQTQYF
J: TRBJ1-5; size: NA; D: NA; V: TRBV6-1; DNA: TGTGCCAGCAGTGGGCAGGGAGGTAGGGGCAATCAGCCCCAGCATTTT; CDR3: CASSGQGGRGNQPQHF
J: TRBJ1-5; size: few; D: NA; V: TRBV6-5; DNA: TGTGCCAGCACCTACGACAGCAATCAGCCCCAGCATTTT; CDR3: CASTYDSNQPQHF
J: TRBJ1-2; size: NA; D: TRBD1; V: TRBV6-6; DNA: TGTGCCAGCAGCCGTGGACAGGGGCGCTACACCTTC; CDR3: CASSRGQGRYTF
J: TRBJ2-7; size: NA; D: NA; V: TRBV5-1; DNA: TGCGCCAGCAGAGCAGGGCGGTACGAGCAGTACTTC; CDR3: CASRAGRYEQYF
J: TRBJ2-6; size: NA; D: NA; V: TRBV19; DNA: TGTGCCAGTAGCCTCGAGGGGGCTGGGGCCAACGTCCTGACTTTC; CDR3: CASSLEGAGANVLTF
J: TRBJ1-3; size: few; D: NA; V: TRBV4-1; DNA: TGCGCCAGCAGCCAAGATAAGGGACGGAATGGAAACACCATATATTTT; CDR3: CASSQDKGRNGNTIYF
J: TRBJ2-7; size: many; D: TRBD2; V: TRBV5-4; DNA: TGTGCCAGCAAGATGGGACTAGCGGGAGGGGGGGAGCAGTACTTC; CDR3: CASKMGLAGGGEQYF
J: TRBJ2-5; size: NA; D: NA; V: TRBV6-5; DNA: TGTGCCAGCGCCCGCTGGGCACGGGAGACCCAGTACTTC; CDR3: CASARWARETQYF
J: TRBJ2-7; size: once; D: NA; V: TRBV6-4; DNA: TGTGCCAGCAGTGACTCGAAGTACGAGCAGTACTTC; CDR3: CASSDSKYEQYF
J: TRBJ2-6; size: NA; D: NA; V: TRBV5-1; DNA: TGCGCCAGCAGTCGCCAGGCGGGGACGGGGGCCAACGTCCTGACTTTC; CDR3: CASSRQAGTGANVLTF
J: TRBJ2-4; size: once; D: NA; V: TRBV10-1; DNA: TGCGCCAGCAGCCCGGGGGTGAGCGGCCAAACGTTAGCCAAAAACATTCAGTACTTC; CDR3: CASSPGVSGQTLAKNIQYF
J: TRBJ1-6; size: NA; D: TRBD1; V: TRBV7-2; DNA: TGTGCCAGCAACCCGGGACAGCCTAATTCACCCCTCCACTTT; CDR3: CASNPGQPNSPLHF
J: TRBJ2-6; size: once; D: TRBD1; V: TRBV10-3; DNA: TGTGCCATCAGTGAGTCGATAGGGGGCGCTTCTGGGGCCAACGTCCTGACTTTC; CDR3: CAISESIGGASGANVLTF
J: TRBJ2-1; size: NA; D: NA; V: TRBV7-2; DNA: TGTGCCAGCAGCTTAGGCGGGCCCCGGCAGTTCTTC; CDR3: CASSLGGPRQFF
J: TRBJ2-3; size: once; D: TRBD1; V: TRBV30; DNA: TGTGCCTGGAGTGTACCGGGACAGGGGTCGGATACGCAGTATTTT; CDR3: CAWSVPGQGSDTQYF
J: TRBJ2-3; size: once; D: NA; V: TRBV5-6; DNA: TGTGCCAGCAGCTTGGGAGGGGTGGGCACAGATACGCAGTATTTT; CDR3: CASSLGGVGTDTQYF
J: TRBJ2-1; size: NA; D: NA; V: TRBV4-1; DNA: TGCGCCAGCAGCCCCCTCGGGCGGGGCACCTACAATGAGCAGTTCTTC; CDR3: CASSPLGRGTYNEQFF
J: TRBJ2-1; size: NA; D: NA; V: TRBV4-1; DNA: TGCGCCAGCAGCCATAAGCGGACAAGCTCCTACAATGAGCAGTTCTTC; CDR3: CASSHKRTSSYNEQFF
J: TRBJ2-1; size: NA; D: NA; V: TRBV15; DNA: TGTGCCACCAGCAGGCGGGCTACCGCCAATGAGCAGTTCTTC; CDR3: CATSRRATANEQFF
J: TRBJ2-3; size: once; D: TRBD2; V: TRBV18; DNA: TGTGCTTCTGCGGGAGGGCAGGCAGATACGCAGTATTTT; CDR3: CASAGGQADTQYF
J: TRBJ1-3; size: few; D: NA; V: TRBV7-9; DNA: TGTGCCAGCAGCCTGCGTGGAAACACCATATATTTT; CDR3: CASSLRGNTIYF
J: TRBJ1-2; size: NA; D: NA; V: TRBV10-2; DNA: TGCGCCAGCAGTGAGTCGGGGAGAGGAACTAACTATGGCTACACCTTC; CDR3: CASSESGRGTNYGYTF
J: TRBJ1-4; size: NA; D: NA; V: TRBV7-8; DNA: TGTGCCAGCAGCCTACCTGGTGGACGGCTGTTTTTT; CDR3: CASSLPGGRLFF
J: TRBJ2-7; size: once; D: TRBD2; V: TRBV6-5; DNA: TGTGCCAGCAGCTTTAGCGGGAGGGTCCACGAGCAGTACTTC; CDR3: CASSFSGRVHEQYF
J: TRBJ2-2; size: once; D: NA; V: TRBV2; DNA: TGTGCCAGCAGTGAAGCGCGCCGGAGCGTTGCCACCGGGGAGCTGTTTTTT; CDR3: CASSEARRSVATGELFF
J: TRBJ1-5; size: NA; D: NA; V: TRBV5-4; DNA: TGTGCCAGCAGCTTTGGAGGCAATCAGCCCCAGCATTTT; CDR3: CASSFGGNQPQHF
J: TRBJ2-5; size: NA; D: NA; V: TRBV18; DNA: TGTGCCAGCTCACCACCGGCCCCAGAAGAGACCCAGTACTTC; CDR3: CASSPPAPEETQYF
J: TRBJ2-1; size: NA; D: NA; V: TRBV6-5; DNA: TGTGCCAGCAAAAATCCTTCCTACAATGAGCAGTTCTTC; CDR3: CASKNPSYNEQFF
J: TRBJ1-1; size: once; D: NA; V: TRBV5-5; DNA: TGTGCCAGCAGCTTGGGATCAGGGGTTCTCACTGAAGCTTTCTTT; CDR3: CASSLGSGVLTEAFF
J: TRBJ1-1; size: few; D: NA; V: TRBV10-3; DNA: TGTGCCATCAGGCGGACGGTGAACACTGAAGCTTTCTTT; CDR3: CAIRRTVNTEAFF
J: TRBJ2-2; size: NA; D: TRBD2; V: TRBV4-2; DNA: TGTGCCAGCAGCCAAGTCGGACTAGCGGATTCGAACACCGGGGAGCTGTTTTTT; CDR3: CASSQVGLADSNTGELFF
J: TRBJ1-5; size: NA; D: NA; V: TRBV19; DNA: TGTGCCAGTAGTTTTGGACAGACCCATAGCAATCAGCCCCAGCATTTT; CDR3: CASSFGQTHSNQPQHF
J: TRBJ2-7; size: NA; D: NA; V: TRBV7-6; DNA: TGTGCCAGCAGCTGGGGGGACAGTGCTACCTACGAGCAGTACTTC; CDR3: CASSWGDSATYEQYF
J: TRBJ2-2; size: NA; D: NA; V: TRBV27; DNA: TGTGCCAGCAGGCTCACTAACACCGGGGAGCTGTTTTTT; CDR3: CASRLTNTGELFF
J: TRBJ2-7; size: NA; D: TRBD2; V: TRBV9; DNA: TGTGCCAGCAGCGTACGACTAGCGGGACACTTTTCCTACGAGCAGTACTTC; CDR3: CASSVRLAGHFSYEQYF
J: TRBJ2-6; size: NA; D: NA; V: TRBV9; DNA: TGTGCCAGCAGCGTCCGCGCTGGGGCCAACGTCCTGACTTTC; CDR3: CASSVRAGANVLTF
J: TRBJ1-2; size: NA; D: TRBD1; V: TRBV7-6; DNA: TGTGCCAGCAGCTACGGACAGGGTCTTCACTATGGCTACACCTTC; CDR3: CASSYGQGLHYGYTF
J: TRBJ2-1; size: few; D: NA; V: TRBV15; DNA: TGTGCCACCAGCAGAGCCGGCGGTCCTGGGAGTGAGCAGTTCTTC; CDR3: CATSRAGGPGSEQFF
J: TRBJ2-7; size: NA; D: TRBD2; V: TRBV7-2; DNA: TGTGCCAGCAGCTCGATTGGACTAGTCTACGAGCAGTACTTC; CDR3: CASSSIGLVYEQYF
J: TRBJ2-7; size: NA; D: NA; V: TRBV6-1; DNA: TGTGCCAGCCTTTTTTTTTACGAGCAGTACTTC; CDR3: CASLFFYEQYF
J: TRBJ1-1; size: NA; D: NA; V: TRBV5-1; DNA: TGCGCCAGCAGCTTGGGCTGGATTGGGGGGCCAACGAACACTGAAGCTTTCTTT; CDR3: CASSLGWIGGPTNTEAFF
J: TRBJ1-1; size: once; D: NA; V: TRBV11-2; DNA: TGTGCCAGCAGCTCCAGGGCGGCGAACACTGAAGCTTTCTTT; CDR3: CASSSRAANTEAFF
J: TRBJ1-1; size: NA; D: NA; V: TRBV6-5; DNA: TGTGCCAGCAGTTTAGGTTTTGGGGGCTTTAACACTGAAGCTTTCTTT; CDR3: CASSLGFGGFNTEAFF
J: TRBJ2-1; size: NA; D: NA; V: TRBV6-6; DNA: TGTGCCAGCAGTGGGACATCTGGGAATGAGCAGTTCTTC; CDR3: CASSGTSGNEQFF
J: TRBJ1-1; size: NA; D: NA; V: TRBV11-1; DNA: TGTGCCAGCAGCTTAGCTCGGAGCGGGGGGGGCCGAGACACTGAAGCTTTCTTT; CDR3: CASSLARSGGGRDTEAFF
J: TRBJ2-1; size: NA; D: TRBD1; V: TRBV6-5; DNA: TGTGCCAGCAGTAGGACAGGGGTTCGGAATGAGCAGTTCTTC; CDR3: CASSRTGVRNEQFF
J: TRBJ2-5; size: NA; D: TRBD2; V: TRBV5-6; DNA: TGTGCCAGCAGCGCGGGGCCCAGCGGGGGGAAAGAGACCCAGTACTTC; CDR3: CASSAGPSGGKETQYF
J: TRBJ2-7; size: NA; D: NA; V: TRBV7-9; DNA: TGTGCCAGCAGCCCCCGGGGCTCCGCCTACGAGCAGTACTTC; CDR3: CASSPRGSAYEQYF
J: TRBJ2-5; size: NA; D: NA; V: TRBV6-6; DNA: TGTGCCAGCAGTTACTCGCAGAATCAAGAGACCCAGTACTTC; CDR3: CASSYSQNQETQYF
J: TRBJ1-1; size: NA; D: NA; V: TRBV7-4; DNA: TGTGCCAGCAGCTACCCTGACACGAACACTGAAGCTTTCTTT; CDR3: CASSYPDTNTEAFF
J: TRBJ2-1; size: NA; D: TRBD1; V: TRBV6-5; DNA: TGTGCCAGCACCTCCCCGGACAGGGGGTACAATGAGCAGTTCTTC; CDR3: CASTSPDRGYNEQFF